The entry that follows covers one T cell receptor beta chain sequence. Its recognized antigen is unknown. The read gets to within 3 residues of the CDR3 end, and the germline J gene fills in the rest. Using the immunoSEQ assay, multiplex PCR amplified TCR beta CDR3 regions from an average of roughly 1,100 ng of genomic DNA per sample. Primer bias was corrected in the assay by using a complete synthetic TCR repertoire to establish an amplification baseline. The amplicons were sequenced on the Illumina platform. The source study handled its data this way. Error correction of the sequences involved clustering with frequency ratios plus a modified nearest-neighbor algorithm, after which the sequences were analyzed in the immunoSEQ Analyzer using IMGT gene definitions. At each rarefaction depth, TCR richness and evenness were averaged across 20 rarefaction repeats, and any sample with fewer sequences than the depth was left out. Wilcoxon rank sum tests with FDR correction were used to compare relative abundances of V, D and J genes between the groups. In the blinded duplicates, the intraclass correlation was about 96% for TCR richness and averaged about 80% across around 70 gene segments. The table comes from immuneACCESS by way of TCRdb, which keeps in-frame sequences with V and J called. Part of the clones is missing from these tables; in studies checked, under half for an unresolved V gene and the rest for unknown reasons. Clone size and the V and J calls come from that table; the DNA yielded D and trimming. The table for this sample records under 45,000 clones. The ten largest clones represent around 5.5% of the sample.

Every participant had a single incident cervical HPV16 infection, and women with prevalent HPV16 infections were excluded. Cervical HPV DNA was detected with MY09/MY11 PCR, and genotyping was done by dot-blot hybridization. Less than 19 mL of heparinized blood was centrifuged, after which the buffy coat was aliquoted, frozen at -30 degrees C, and then stored at -80 degrees C. QIAGEN kits were used to extract genomic DNA from buffy coat specimens. This sample is part of a study of T cells in women clearing cervical HPV infection (dated by TCRdb to the late 2010s). Regarding the study in general: The cases were 25 women with histologically confirmed HPV16-related CIN3 or worse, and 2 of those women had invasive cancers. The controls were 25 or so women whose single incident HPV16 infection cleared within 12 months with no development of precancer or cancer. Case blood was taken at the visit when the lesion was first identified, whereas control blood was taken when infection was no longer detected. Among cases, blood sampling occurred a median of about 150 days after lesion detection, with an interquartile range of roughly 90 to 200 days. Since HLA typing was available for only a few women, HLA type could not be ruled out as a confounder. Nested within Costa Rica's Guanacaste HPV Natural History Study, an exploratory proof-of-principle case-control study compared TCR repertoires across cervical HPV16 outcomes. Cases and controls were matched on age within five years and on year of sample collection. Median age was about 32 years in cases versus less than 40 in controls, and baseline characteristics did not differ significantly. In the parent cohort, some 10,000 women aged 18 or older were enrolled in Guanacaste, Costa Rica, during about 1992 to 1994 and then followed for under 8 years. As quality controls, five blinded duplicates were added to each group, bringing the total to roughly 60 samples made up of around 50 participants and ten or so replicates.

The germline V gene yields SNHLY for CDR1 and FYNNEI for CDR2. Spanning cysteine to phenylalanine, the CDR3 consists of 14 amino acids. Part of the CDR3 DNA is given, 33 bases translated from base 1. Here V drops 4 bases and J drops 4 bases, and the junction holds 6 bases not matched to any gene. The paper's findings and limits, for the study overall: TRBV6-7 relative abundance was lower in cases than in controls (roughly 0.12% versus 0.17%; Bonferroni P = 0.0008). The cross-sectional design could not show whether associations preceded infection or resulted from it; effector/memory subsets and HPV-specific T cells were not isolated. Because the number of T cells in each sample was unknown, differences in richness could reflect differing T-cell content rather than repertoire biology. Cases were distinguished from controls with an estimated AUC of about 0.78 by random forest classifiers combining richness and V gene abundances. Across sequencing depths, CIN3+ cases showed significantly higher TCR repertoire richness than controls, but evenness did not differ between the groups.

The sequenced sample was blood buffy coat. The clonotype was recovered from a woman aged 18 to 75 with a cervical HPV16 infection that either progressed to CIN3+ or cleared (not recorded which). The receptor chain draws on TRBV2 and TRBJ2-5; TRBD2 agrees with 7 junctional bases. The sequenced CDR3 bases are TGTGCCAGCAGTGGCGGGAGTCGGGGAGAGACC. Protein translation: CASSGGSRGET. The full-length CDR3 reads as CASSGGSRGETQYF.